This section outlines one TCR beta chain sequence together with its context. The data originate from a study of blood T cell repertoires in COVID-19. Overall study context: There were acute and convalescent COVID-19 samples, and they came from the United States, Italy and Spain. T cells, B-cell-depleted T cells, or PBMCs supplied cDNA or gDNA.

Original analysis: By means of reference gene primer amplification, nucleated cell counts were estimated. Repertoires were generated with immunoSEQ multiplex PCR, while TCRdb's copy carries only in-frame clones and drops some. V, J and clone size are taken as reported in that table, and D and trimming were inferred from the DNA itself. The sample has tens of thousands of clones; approximately 80% are singletons. This CDR3 spans 15 amino acids. V gave up 0 bases and J gave up 5 bases; unmatched junction bases: 4. The germline V gene encodes CDR1 LNHNV and CDR2 YYDKDF (reference sequence). Source material: peripheral blood. The chain couples TRBV15 to TRBJ2-5; TRBD2 agrees at 9 bases. This TCR was recovered from a woman between 70 and 85 years old with acute or convalescent COVID-19. This chain's CDR3 is CATSREASGVETQYF. The CDR3 DNA reads as TGTGCCACCAGCAGAGAGGCTAGCGGGGTCGAGACCCAGTACTTC. The complete variable domain, with remaining parts taken from reference TRBV15 and TRBJ2-5, reads DAMVIQNPRYQVTQFGKPVTLSCSQTLNHNVMYWYQQKSSQAPKLLFHYYDKDFNNEADTPDNFQSRRPNTSFCFLDIRSPGLGDTAMYLCATSREASGVETQYFGPGTRLLVL.